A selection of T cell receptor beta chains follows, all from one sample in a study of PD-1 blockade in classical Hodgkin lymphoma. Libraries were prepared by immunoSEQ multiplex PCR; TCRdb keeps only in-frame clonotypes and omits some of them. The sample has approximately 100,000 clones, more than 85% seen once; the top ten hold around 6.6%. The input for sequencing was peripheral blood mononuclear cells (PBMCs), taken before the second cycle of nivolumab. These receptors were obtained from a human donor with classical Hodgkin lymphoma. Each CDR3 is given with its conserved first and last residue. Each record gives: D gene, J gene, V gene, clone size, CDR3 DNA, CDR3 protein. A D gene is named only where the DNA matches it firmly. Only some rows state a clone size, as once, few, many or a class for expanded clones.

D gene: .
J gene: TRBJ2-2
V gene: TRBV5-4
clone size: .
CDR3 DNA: TGTGCCAGCAGCCCCGGGCAGATTCTCACCGGGGAGCTGTTTTTT
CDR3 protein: CASSPGQILTGELFF

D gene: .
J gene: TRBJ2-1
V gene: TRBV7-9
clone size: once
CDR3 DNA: TGTGCCAGCAGCTTTGGAGGGAACAATGAGCAGTTCTTC
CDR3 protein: CASSFGGNNEQFF

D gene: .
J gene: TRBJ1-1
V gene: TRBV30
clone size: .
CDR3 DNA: TGTGCCTGGACTCAGGGGTGGACTGAAGCTTTCTTT
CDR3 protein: CAWTQGWTEAFF

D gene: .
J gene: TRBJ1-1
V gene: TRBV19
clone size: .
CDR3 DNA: TGTGCCAGTAGTATAGGGGGGAGCACTGAAGCTTTCTTT
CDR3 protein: CASSIGGSTEAFF

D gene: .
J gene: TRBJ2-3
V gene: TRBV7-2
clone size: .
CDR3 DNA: TGTGCCAGCAGCGATCCCCGCCGGGGTCAGTTTACAGATACGCAGTATTTT
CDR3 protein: CASSDPRRGQFTDTQYF

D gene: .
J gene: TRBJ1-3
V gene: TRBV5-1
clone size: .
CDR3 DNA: TGCGCCAGCAGCTTGCGTACCGGGGGGCATGGGAACACCATATATTTT
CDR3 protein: CASSLRTGGHGNTIYF

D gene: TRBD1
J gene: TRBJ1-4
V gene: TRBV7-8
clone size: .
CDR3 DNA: TGTGCCAGCAGCTTAGCCCGGACAGGGTTAAATGAAAAACTGTTTTTT
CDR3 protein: CASSLARTGLNEKLFF

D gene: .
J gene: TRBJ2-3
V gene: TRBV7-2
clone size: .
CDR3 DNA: TGTGCCAGCAGCAACGTTCGCCTCCTTGGTACGCAGTATTTT
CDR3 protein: CASSNVRLLGTQYF

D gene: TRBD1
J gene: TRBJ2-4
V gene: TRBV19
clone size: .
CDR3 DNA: TGTGCCAGTAGTGACGACAGGGGCATGAACATTCAGTACTTC
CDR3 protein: CASSDDRGMNIQYF

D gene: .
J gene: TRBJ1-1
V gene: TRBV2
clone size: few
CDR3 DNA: TGTGCCAGCTCGCTAAACACTGAAGCTTTCTTT
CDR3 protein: CASSLNTEAFF

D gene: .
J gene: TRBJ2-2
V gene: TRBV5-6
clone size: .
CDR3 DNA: TGTGCCAGCAGCCGATTGACCGGGGAGCTGTTTTTT
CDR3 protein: CASSRLTGELFF

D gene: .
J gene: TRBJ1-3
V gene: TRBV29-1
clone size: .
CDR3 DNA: TGCAGCGTCTTAAACGGAAACACCATATATTTT
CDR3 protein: CSVLNGNTIYF

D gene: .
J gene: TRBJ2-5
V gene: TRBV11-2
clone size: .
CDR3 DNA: TGTGCCAGCAGCTTACAGGGTTCCGAGACCCAGTACTTC
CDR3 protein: CASSLQGSETQYF

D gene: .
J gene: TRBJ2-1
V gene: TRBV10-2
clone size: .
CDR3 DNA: TGCGCCAGCAGTGAGTCGAATGGGGGGAGCTCCTACAATGAGCAGTTCTTC
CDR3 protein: CASSESNGGSSYNEQFF

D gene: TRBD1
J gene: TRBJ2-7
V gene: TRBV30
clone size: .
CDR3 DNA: TGTGCCTGGAGTGTCGGGACAGGGAGCCACGAGCAGTACTTC
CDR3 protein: CAWSVGTGSHEQYF

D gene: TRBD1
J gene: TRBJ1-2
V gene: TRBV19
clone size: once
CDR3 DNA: TGTGCCCCTCGGACAGGGTCAGGCCGGGGCTACACCTTC
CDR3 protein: CAPRTGSGRGYTF

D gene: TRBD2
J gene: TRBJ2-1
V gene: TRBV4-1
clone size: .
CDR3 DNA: TGCGCCAGCAGCCCCGGACTAGCGGCCTCCTACAATGAGCAGTTCTTC
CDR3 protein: CASSPGLAASYNEQFF

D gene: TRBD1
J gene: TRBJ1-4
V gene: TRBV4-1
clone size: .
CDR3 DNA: TGCGCCAGCAGCCAGCGGGACAGGCTTAATGAAAAACTGTTTTTT
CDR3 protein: CASSQRDRLNEKLFF

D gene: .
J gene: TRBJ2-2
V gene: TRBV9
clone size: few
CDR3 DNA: TGTGCCAGCAGCGTAGTGGAGGGAGAGCTGTTTTTT
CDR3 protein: CASSVVEGELFF

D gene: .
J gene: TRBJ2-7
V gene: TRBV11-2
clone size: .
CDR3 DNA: TGTGCCAGCAGCTTAGATCGAGTGGGTTACGAGCAGTACTTC
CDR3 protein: CASSLDRVGYEQYF

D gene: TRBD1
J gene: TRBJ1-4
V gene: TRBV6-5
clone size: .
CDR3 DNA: TGTGCCAGCAGTCCGGGGACAGGCGTTAATGAAAAACTGTTTTTT
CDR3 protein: CASSPGTGVNEKLFF

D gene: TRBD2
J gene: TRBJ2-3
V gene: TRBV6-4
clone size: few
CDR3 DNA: TGTGCCAGCAGTGTGTCTAGCGGGGGTAATACAGATACGCAGTATTTT
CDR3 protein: CASSVSSGGNTDTQYF

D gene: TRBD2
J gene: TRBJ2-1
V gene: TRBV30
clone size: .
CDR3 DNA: TGTGCCTGCTCTAGCGGGGGGTACAATGAGCAGTTCTTC
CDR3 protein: CACSSGGYNEQFF

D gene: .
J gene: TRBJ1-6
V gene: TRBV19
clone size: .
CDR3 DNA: TGTGCCAGTAGTCTAAGCCCGAGTCCCTATAATTCACCCCTCCACTTT
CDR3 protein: CASSLSPSPYNSPLHF

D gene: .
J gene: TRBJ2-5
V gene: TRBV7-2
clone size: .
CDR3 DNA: TGTGCCAGCAGCTTAAGCCAGGACGACCAAGAGACCCAGTACTTC
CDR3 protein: CASSLSQDDQETQYF

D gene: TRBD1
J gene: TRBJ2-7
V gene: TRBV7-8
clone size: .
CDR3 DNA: TGTGCCAGCTCGGACAGGTCGTTCTACGAGCAGTACTTC
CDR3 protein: CASSDRSFYEQYF